The rows below give T cell receptor beta chains drawn from one sample of a study of cytomegalovirus exposure and HLA in healthy donors. Assay: immunoSEQ multiplex PCR; the TCRdb copy retains only in-frame clones and omits some. The data show some 210,000 clones, 85% to 90% seen once. The sequenced sample consisted of PBMCs. The origin of the receptors is a man aged 25 to 45 in good health and CMV-seronegative. The CDR3 runs from the conserved cysteine through the conserved F or W. The D gene is left open where the match is weak. A clone size is listed for some rows: how often the clone was seen (once, few, many), or a class if it is expanded.

j_call	v_call	d_call	clone_size	cdr3_nt	cdr3_aa
TRBJ1-1	TRBV9	NA	NA	TGTGCCAGCAGCGTAGTCATTAACTCTGTTGAAGCTTTCTTT	CASSVVINSVEAFF
TRBJ2-2	TRBV12-2	NA	NA	TGTGCAAGGGGAGGCAGGGCGGTTTGGGGCGGGGAGCTGTTTTTT	CARGGRAVWGGELFF
TRBJ1-2	TRBV12-5	NA	NA	TGTGCTAGTGGGCAAAGCAACTATGGCTACACCTTC	CASGQSNYGYTF
TRBJ1-2	TRBV5-1	NA	NA	TGCGCCAGCAGCACCAGTTCCCGCCGGGAGAGCTACACCTTC	CASSTSSRRESYTF
TRBJ2-1	TRBV11-2	TRBD2	NA	TGTGCCAGCAGCGAACGGACTAGCGGCAGCTCCTACAATGAGCAGTTCTTC	CASSERTSGSSYNEQFF
TRBJ2-1	TRBV4-2	TRBD1	NA	TGTGCCAGCAGCCCCAGCGGGGACAGGGGAATTTTCAATGAGCAGTTCTTC	CASSPSGDRGIFNEQFF
TRBJ2-3	TRBV4-3	TRBD2	NA	TGCGCCAGCAGCCTTGTAGCGGGGGCAGATACGCAGTATTTT	CASSLVAGADTQYF
TRBJ2-7	TRBV5-6	NA	NA	TGTGCCAGCAGCTTAACCTCCAGGACCTACGAGCAGTACTTC	CASSLTSRTYEQYF
TRBJ2-5	TRBV2	NA	NA	TGTGCCAGCAGTCCCGCCGGGGTGAGGACGGAGACCCAGTACTTC	CASSPAGVRTETQYF
TRBJ1-1	TRBV5-4	NA	few	TGTGCCAGCAGCTTCAACCCAGTGAACACTGAAGCTTTCTTT	CASSFNPVNTEAFF
TRBJ2-3	TRBV10-2	NA	once	TGCGCCAGCAGAGACTTGCGGGCAGGAGGGTTCGATACGCAGTATTTT	CASRDLRAGGFDTQYF
TRBJ2-7	TRBV5-1	TRBD2	NA	TGCGCCAGCAGCTTGGAGTCGGGACTAGCTACCTACGAGCAGTACTTC	CASSLESGLATYEQYF
TRBJ1-1	TRBV7-8	NA	once	TGTGCCAGCAGCTTAGCGGAGACTGAAGCTTTCTTT	CASSLAETEAFF
TRBJ2-2	TRBV5-4	TRBD2	NA	TGTGCCAGCAGCTTGGGTCTTAGCGGGGGCCGAAACACCGGGGAGCTGTTTTTT	CASSLGLSGGRNTGELFF
TRBJ2-3	TRBV5-5	NA	NA	TGTGCCAGCAGCTTGGCGGGGGGCACAGATACGCAGTATTTT	CASSLAGGTDTQYF
TRBJ2-1	TRBV18	TRBD1	NA	TGTGCCAGCTCACCGCGGACAGGGAGGAATGAGCAGTTCTTC	CASSPRTGRNEQFF
TRBJ2-3	TRBV2	TRBD1	once	TGTGCCAGCAGTGAGGGCAGGGGGTTAGATACGCAGTATTTT	CASSEGRGLDTQYF
TRBJ2-2	TRBV14	TRBD2	NA	TGTGCCAGCAGCCCTTCGAAGCGGGGAAACACCGGGGAGCTGTTTTTT	CASSPSKRGNTGELFF
TRBJ1-2	TRBV28	NA	NA	TGTGCCACAACCCAAGATGGGGGCCGGGACTATGGCTACACCTTC	CATTQDGGRDYGYTF
TRBJ2-3	TRBV11-2	TRBD2	NA	TGTGCCAGCAGCTTAGTACTAGCGGGAGATACGCAGTATTTT	CASSLVLAGDTQYF
TRBJ1-3	TRBV4-3	NA	once	TGCGCCGGCAGCCAAACCATTTCAGGTCAAGGAAACACCATATATTTT	CAGSQTISGQGNTIYF
TRBJ1-3	TRBV27	TRBD1	NA	TGTGCCAGCAGTCTCTACAGGGGCGCTGGAAACACCATATATTTT	CASSLYRGAGNTIYF
TRBJ2-7	TRBV9	NA	NA	TGTGCCAGCAGCGTCGGGACTGTTGGCGAGCAGTACTTC	CASSVGTVGEQYF
TRBJ1-1	TRBV5-5	NA	NA	TGTGCCAGCAGCCAGTACGACAGGAACACTGAAGCTTTCTTT	CASSQYDRNTEAFF
TRBJ1-1	TRBV29-1	NA	NA	TGCAGCGTTGGGGGCGGGACGCTTACCCATGAAGCTTTCTTT	CSVGGGTLTHEAFF
TRBJ1-2	TRBV5-6	NA	once	TGTGCCAGCAGTAGAGGAAAGGGGTCTCCGGGTGGCTACACCTTC	CASSRGKGSPGGYTF
TRBJ2-3	TRBV5-8	NA	NA	TGTGCCAGCAGCTTGGGTTCAGGGTCGTTCACAGATACGCAGTATTTT	CASSLGSGSFTDTQYF
TRBJ1-2	TRBV7-9	TRBD1	NA	TGTGCCAGCAGCCTGGACGGACAGGGTTTTCTCACCTTC	CASSLDGQGFLTF
TRBJ2-5	TRBV30	TRBD2	NA	TGTGCCTGGGGCCTCAATAGCGGGAGACAACAAGAGACCCAGTACTTC	CAWGLNSGRQQETQYF
TRBJ2-1	TRBV7-6	TRBD1	NA	TGTGCCAGCAGCTTAGAAGGACAGGGGGTCGATGAGCAGTTCTTC	CASSLEGQGVDEQFF
TRBJ2-7	TRBV7-8	TRBD1	NA	TGTGCCAGCAGCGGCGACAGGGGCGACGAGCAGTACTTC	CASSGDRGDEQYF
TRBJ2-7	TRBV27	NA	NA	TGTGCCAGCAGTTTTACTAGGCCGTCAAGCTCCTACGAGCAGTACTTC	CASSFTRPSSSYEQYF
TRBJ2-1	TRBV11-2	NA	NA	TGTGCCAGCAGCTCCCCTACAGGATTCAATGAGCAGTTCTTC	CASSSPTGFNEQFF
TRBJ2-3	TRBV5-1	TRBD2	once	TGCGCCAGCAGCAAACAACTAGCGGGGGGGACCACAGATACGCAGTATTTT	CASSKQLAGGTTDTQYF
TRBJ2-1	TRBV4-1	NA	few	TGCGCCAGCAGCCAAGAGGAGGGGGCCTCCTACAATGAGCAGTTCTTC	CASSQEEGASYNEQFF
TRBJ2-7	TRBV4-2	NA	NA	TGTGCCAGCAGCCAAGAAGGGACTTCCCCCTACGAGCAGTACTTC	CASSQEGTSPYEQYF
TRBJ2-1	TRBV6-1	NA	few	TGTGCCAGCAGTGACCGTACTCCCGAGCAGTTCTTC	CASSDRTPEQFF
TRBJ2-7	TRBV11-3	TRBD1	NA	TGTGCCAGCAGCCTGGACAGGTGGGCTACCGAGCAGTACTTC	CASSLDRWATEQYF
TRBJ2-7	TRBV5-1	TRBD1	NA	TGCGCCAGCAGCTACTCGACAGGGGGGGCCTACGAGCAGTACTTC	CASSYSTGGAYEQYF
TRBJ2-5	TRBV6-6	TRBD1	few	TGTGCCAGCAGCCAGGGACAGGGGTGGGTAGGAGAGACCCAGTACTTC	CASSQGQGWVGETQYF
TRBJ2-7	TRBV5-4	TRBD1	NA	TGTGCCAGCAGCTTGACCGGGACAGCCAACTACGAGCAGTACTTC	CASSLTGTANYEQYF
TRBJ1-1	TRBV7-9	TRBD1	NA	TGTGCCAGCAGCTTAGTTCCGGGACAGGGATTGGGTAGCACTGAAGCTTTCTTT	CASSLVPGQGLGSTEAFF
TRBJ2-3	TRBV11-2	TRBD1	NA	TGTGCCAGCAGCTTAACTGGGACAGGGCCAGATACGCAGTATTTT	CASSLTGTGPDTQYF
TRBJ2-2	TRBV5-1	TRBD1	NA	TGCGCCAGCAGCTTGGGAGACAGGGCGGGTTCCACCGGGGAGCTGTTTTTT	CASSLGDRAGSTGELFF
TRBJ1-2	TRBV5-1	TRBD1	NA	TGCGCCAGCAGCCACGGGACAGCCGGCTATGGCTACACCTTC	CASSHGTAGYGYTF
TRBJ1-2	TRBV6-1	TRBD1	NA	TGTGCCAGCAGGTGGACAGGAGCTAACTATGGCTACACCTTC	CASRWTGANYGYTF
TRBJ2-2	TRBV4-1	NA	NA	TGCGCCAGCAGCCAAACTGCCGGGGAGCTGTTTTTT	CASSQTAGELFF
TRBJ2-5	TRBV2	TRBD2	NA	TGTGCCAGCAGTGATGGCGGGAGGGAGACCCAGTACTTC	CASSDGGRETQYF
TRBJ2-7	TRBV27	NA	NA	TGTGCCAGCAGTTGGCGTGTCGGGAGCGGCGGCTACGAGCAGTACTTC	CASSWRVGSGGYEQYF
TRBJ2-5	TRBV4-1	NA	NA	TGCGCCAGCAGCCAAGGTGGCGGCGGGGGCGAACTTACGGGAGGTACCCAGTACTTC	CASSQGGGGGELTGGTQYF
TRBJ1-2	TRBV19	NA	NA	TGTGCCAGTAGTATTCCCATCGATCGAGTCTATGGCTACACCTTC	CASSIPIDRVYGYTF